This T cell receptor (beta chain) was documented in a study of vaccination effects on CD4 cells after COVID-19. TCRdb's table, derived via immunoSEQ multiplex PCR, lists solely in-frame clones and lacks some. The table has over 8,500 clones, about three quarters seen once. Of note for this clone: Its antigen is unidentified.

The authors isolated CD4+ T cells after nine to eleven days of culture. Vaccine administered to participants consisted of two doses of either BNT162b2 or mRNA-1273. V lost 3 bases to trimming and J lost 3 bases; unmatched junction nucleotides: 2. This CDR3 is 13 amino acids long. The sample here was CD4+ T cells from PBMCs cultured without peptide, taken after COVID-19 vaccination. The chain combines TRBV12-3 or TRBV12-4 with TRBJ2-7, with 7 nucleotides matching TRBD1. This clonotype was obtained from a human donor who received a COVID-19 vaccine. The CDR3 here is CASSFNRGYEQYF. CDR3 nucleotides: TGTGCCAGCAGTTTCAACAGGGGCTACGAGCAGTACTTC.